The clone carrying this TCR beta chain showed up just once. An end of the junction does not agree with germline; a read error may underlie this. It was with a sample-barcoded 5' primer and a J-beta primer mix that a second PCR of about 6 to 12 cycles was run. TCRdb re-derived calls from the 5' RACE reads in MiXCR, one entry per CDR3 protein. Here the sample spans about 1.8 million distinct CDR3 sequences, roughly 49% being singletons. CDR1 and CDR2 (germline): LGHNA, YNFKEQ. The CDR3 spans 16 residues. The data belong to a study of blood T cells in healthy people across ages. This chain connects TRBV4-2 to TRBJ2-7, with D possibly matching TRBD1 (5 bases). Sequences were obtained from blood. This receptor was obtained from a woman between 40 and 55 years old in good health. The CDR3: CASSQGTGGFSYKQYF. The CDR3 region has the DNA TGTGCCAGCAGCCAAGGAACAGGTGGATTCTCCTACAAGCAGTACTTC.